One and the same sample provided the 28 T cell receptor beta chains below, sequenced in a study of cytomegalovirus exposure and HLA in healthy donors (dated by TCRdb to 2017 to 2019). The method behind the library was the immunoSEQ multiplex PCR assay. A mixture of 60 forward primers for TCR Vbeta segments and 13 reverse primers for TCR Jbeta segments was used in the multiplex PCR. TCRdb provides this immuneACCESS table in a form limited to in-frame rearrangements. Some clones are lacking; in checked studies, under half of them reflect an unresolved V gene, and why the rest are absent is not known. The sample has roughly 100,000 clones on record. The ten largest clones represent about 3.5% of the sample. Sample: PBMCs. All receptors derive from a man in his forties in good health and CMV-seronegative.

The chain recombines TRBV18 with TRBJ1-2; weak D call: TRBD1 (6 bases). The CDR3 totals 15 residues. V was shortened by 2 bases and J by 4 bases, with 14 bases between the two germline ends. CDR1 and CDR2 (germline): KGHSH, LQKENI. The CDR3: CASSPGPGAAYGYTF. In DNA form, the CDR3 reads TGTGCCAGCTCACCAGGACCAGGGGCGGCCTATGGCTACACCTTC.

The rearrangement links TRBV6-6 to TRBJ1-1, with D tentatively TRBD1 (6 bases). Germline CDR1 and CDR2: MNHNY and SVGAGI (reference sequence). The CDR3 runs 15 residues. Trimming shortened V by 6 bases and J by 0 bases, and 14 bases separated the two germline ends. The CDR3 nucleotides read TGTGCCAGCAGCGCGAGACAGGCGATGAACACTGAAGCTTTCTTT. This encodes CASSARQAMNTEAFF.

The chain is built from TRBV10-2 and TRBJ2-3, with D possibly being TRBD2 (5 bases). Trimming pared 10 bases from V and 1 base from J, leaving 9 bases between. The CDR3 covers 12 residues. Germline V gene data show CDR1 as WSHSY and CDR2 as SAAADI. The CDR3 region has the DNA TGCGCCACCTACGGGGGCACAGATACGCAGTATTTT. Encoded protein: CATYGGTDTQYF.

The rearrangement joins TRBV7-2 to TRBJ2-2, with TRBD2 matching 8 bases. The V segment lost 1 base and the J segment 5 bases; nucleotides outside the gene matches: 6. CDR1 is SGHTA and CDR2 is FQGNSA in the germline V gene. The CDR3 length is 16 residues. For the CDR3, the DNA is TGTGCCAGCAGCTTAGTTCCAGCGGGAGTGACCGGGGAGCTGTTTTTT. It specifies CASSLVPAGVTGELFF.

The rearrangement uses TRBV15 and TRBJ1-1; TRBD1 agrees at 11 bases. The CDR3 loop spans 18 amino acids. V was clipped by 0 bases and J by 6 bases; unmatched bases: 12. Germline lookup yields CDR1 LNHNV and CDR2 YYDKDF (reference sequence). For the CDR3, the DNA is TGTGCCACCAGCAGAGAGGAGGGGGATTGGACAGGGGGCCCTGAAGCTTTCTTT. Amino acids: CATSREEGDWTGGPEAFF.

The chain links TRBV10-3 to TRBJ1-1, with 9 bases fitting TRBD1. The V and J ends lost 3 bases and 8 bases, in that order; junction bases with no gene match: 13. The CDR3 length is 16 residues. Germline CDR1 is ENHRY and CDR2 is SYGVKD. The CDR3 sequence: CAISDPGQGAQGEAFF. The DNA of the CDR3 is TGTGCCATCAGTGACCCGGGACAGGGTGCGCAGGGCGAAGCTTTCTTT.

CDR3 sequence reads: CASSMSSGETQYF. As DNA, the CDR3 is TGCGCCAGCAGCATGAGTAGCGGAGAGACCCAGTACTTC. V is TRBV5-1 and J is TRBJ2-5; a possible D gene is TRBD2 (6 bases). Germline V gene sequence: CDR1 SGHRS, CDR2 YFSETQ. Trimming took off 4 bases at V and 4 bases at J, with 11 bases between the two ends. CDR3 length: 13 residues.

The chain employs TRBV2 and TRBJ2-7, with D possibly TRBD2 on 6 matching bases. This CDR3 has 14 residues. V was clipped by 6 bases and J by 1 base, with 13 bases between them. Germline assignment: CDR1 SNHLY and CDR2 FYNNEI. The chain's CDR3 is CASRKGGGSYEQYF. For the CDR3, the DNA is TGTGCCAGCAGGAAGGGAGGTGGATCCTACGAGCAGTACTTC.

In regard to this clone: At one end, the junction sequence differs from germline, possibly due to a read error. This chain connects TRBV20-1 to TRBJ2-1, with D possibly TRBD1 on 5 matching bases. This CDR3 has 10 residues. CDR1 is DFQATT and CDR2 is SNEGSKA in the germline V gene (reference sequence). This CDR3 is CSAQGVEEFF. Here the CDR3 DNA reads TGCAGTGCTCAAGGGGTTGAGGAGTTCTTC.

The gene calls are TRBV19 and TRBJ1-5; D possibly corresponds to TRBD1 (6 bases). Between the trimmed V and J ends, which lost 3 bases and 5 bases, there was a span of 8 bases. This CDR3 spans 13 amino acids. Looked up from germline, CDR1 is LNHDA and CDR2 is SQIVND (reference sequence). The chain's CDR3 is CASSMGADQPQHF. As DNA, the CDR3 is TGTGCCAGTAGTATGGGGGCAGATCAGCCCCAGCATTTT.

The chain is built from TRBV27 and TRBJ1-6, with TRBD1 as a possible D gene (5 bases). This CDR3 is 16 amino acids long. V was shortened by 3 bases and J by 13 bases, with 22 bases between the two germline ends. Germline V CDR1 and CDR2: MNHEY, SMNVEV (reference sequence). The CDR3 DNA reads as TGTGCCAGCAGTTTGAGACAGCCCGGCGATAATTGGCCCCTCCACTTT. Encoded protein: CASSLRQPGDNWPLHF.

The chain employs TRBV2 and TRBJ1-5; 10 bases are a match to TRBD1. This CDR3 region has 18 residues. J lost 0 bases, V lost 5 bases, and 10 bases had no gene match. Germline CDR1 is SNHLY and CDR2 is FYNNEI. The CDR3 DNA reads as TGTGCCAGCAGTCTACAGGGACAGGGGTTAATTAGCAATCAGCCCCAGCATTTT. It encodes CASSLQGQGLISNQPQHF. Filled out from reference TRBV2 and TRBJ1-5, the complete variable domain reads EPEVTQTPSHQVTQMGQEVILRCVPISNHLYFYWYRQILGQKVEFLVSFYNNEISEKSEIFDDQFSVERPDGSNFTLKIRSTKLEDSAMYFCASSLQGQGLISNQPQHFGDGTRLSIL.

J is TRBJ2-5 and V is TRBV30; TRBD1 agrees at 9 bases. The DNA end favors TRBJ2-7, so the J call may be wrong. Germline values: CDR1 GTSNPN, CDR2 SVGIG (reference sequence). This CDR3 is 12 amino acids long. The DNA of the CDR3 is TGTGCCTGGACCAGGGACAGGGACGAGCAGTACTTC. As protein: CAWTRDRDEQYF.

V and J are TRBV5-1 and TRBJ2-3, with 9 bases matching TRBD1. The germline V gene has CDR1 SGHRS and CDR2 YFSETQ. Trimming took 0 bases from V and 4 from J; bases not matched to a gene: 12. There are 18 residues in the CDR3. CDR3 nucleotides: TGCGCCAGCAGCTTGGCCGCTACTTCGGGACAGGGCTCAGATACGCAGTATTTT. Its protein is CASSLAATSGQGSDTQYF. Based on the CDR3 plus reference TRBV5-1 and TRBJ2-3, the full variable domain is KAGVTQTPRYLIKTRGQQVTLSCSPISGHRSVSWYQQTPGQGLQFLFEYFSETQRNKGNFPGRFSGRQFSNSRSEMNVSTLELGDSALYLCASSLAATSGQGSDTQYFGPGTRLTVL.

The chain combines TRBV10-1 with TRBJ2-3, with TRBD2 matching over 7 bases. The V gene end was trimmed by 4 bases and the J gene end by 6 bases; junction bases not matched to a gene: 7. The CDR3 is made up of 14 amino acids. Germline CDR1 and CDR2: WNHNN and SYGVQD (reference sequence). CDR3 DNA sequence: TGCGCCAGCAGTGTCGGCGGGAGTAACGATACGCAGTATTTT. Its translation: CASSVGGSNDTQYF.

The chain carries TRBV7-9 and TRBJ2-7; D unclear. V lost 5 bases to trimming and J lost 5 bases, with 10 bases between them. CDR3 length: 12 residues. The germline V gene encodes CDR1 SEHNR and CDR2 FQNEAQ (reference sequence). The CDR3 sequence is CASSLQRDEQYF. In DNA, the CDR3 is TGTGCCAGCAGCCTACAACGGGACGAGCAGTACTTC.

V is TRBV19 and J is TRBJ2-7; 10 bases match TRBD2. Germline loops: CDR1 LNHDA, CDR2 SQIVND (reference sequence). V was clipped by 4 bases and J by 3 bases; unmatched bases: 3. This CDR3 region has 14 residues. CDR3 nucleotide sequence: TGTGCCAGTAGTAGACTAGCGGGTAACTACGAGCAGTACTTC. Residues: CASSRLAGNYEQYF.

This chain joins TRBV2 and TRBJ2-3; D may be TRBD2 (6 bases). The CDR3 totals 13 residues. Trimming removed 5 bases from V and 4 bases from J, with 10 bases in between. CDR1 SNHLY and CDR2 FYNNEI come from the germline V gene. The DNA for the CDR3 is TGTGCCAGCAGTTTCGGGACTCCAGATACGCAGTATTTT. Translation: CASSFGTPDTQYF.

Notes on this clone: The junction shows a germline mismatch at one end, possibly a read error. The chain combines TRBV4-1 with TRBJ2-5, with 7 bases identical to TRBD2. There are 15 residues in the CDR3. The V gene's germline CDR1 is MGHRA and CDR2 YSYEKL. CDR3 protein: CASSQEPGTKEAQYF. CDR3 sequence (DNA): TGCGCCAGCAGCCAAGAACCCGGGACTAAAGAGGCCCAGTACTTC.

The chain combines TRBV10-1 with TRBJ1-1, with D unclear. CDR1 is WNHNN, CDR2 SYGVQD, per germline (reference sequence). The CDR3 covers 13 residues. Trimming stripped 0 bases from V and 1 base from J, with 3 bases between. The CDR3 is CASSESANTEAFF. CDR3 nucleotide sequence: TGCGCCAGCAGTGAGTCAGCGAACACTGAAGCTTTCTTT.

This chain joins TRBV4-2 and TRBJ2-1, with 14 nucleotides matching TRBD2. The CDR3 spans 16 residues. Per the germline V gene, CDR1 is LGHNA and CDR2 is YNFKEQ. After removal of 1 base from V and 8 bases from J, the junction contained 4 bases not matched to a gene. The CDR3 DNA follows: TGTGCCAGCAGCCAAGGACTAGCGGGGGGGCACGATGAGCAGTTCTTC. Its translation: CASSQGLAGGHDEQFF.

The CDR3, as DNA: TGTGCCAGCGTTCCGGGACAGGGAAACACCGGGGAGCTGTTTTTT. Translation: CASVPGQGNTGELFF. The chain has TRBV27 and TRBJ2-2, with 9 bases aligning to TRBD1. The CDR3 spans 15 residues. Germline V lookup: CDR1 MNHEY, CDR2 SMNVEV (reference sequence). V was clipped by 8 bases and J by 2 bases; unmatched bases: 6.

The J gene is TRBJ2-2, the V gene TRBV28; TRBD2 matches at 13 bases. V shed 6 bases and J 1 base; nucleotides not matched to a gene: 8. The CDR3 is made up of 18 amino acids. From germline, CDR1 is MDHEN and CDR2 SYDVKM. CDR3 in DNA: TGTGCCAGCAGCTCCGGACTAGCGGGAGTGGGGAACACCGGGGAGCTGTTTTTT. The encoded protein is CASSSGLAGVGNTGELFF. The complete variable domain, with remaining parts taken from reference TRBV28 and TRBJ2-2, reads DVKVTQSSRYLVKRTGEKVFLECVQDMDHENMFWYRQDPGLGLRLIYFSYDVKMKEKGDIPEGYSVSREKKERFSLILESASTNQTSMYLCASSSGLAGVGNTGELFFGEGSRLTVL.

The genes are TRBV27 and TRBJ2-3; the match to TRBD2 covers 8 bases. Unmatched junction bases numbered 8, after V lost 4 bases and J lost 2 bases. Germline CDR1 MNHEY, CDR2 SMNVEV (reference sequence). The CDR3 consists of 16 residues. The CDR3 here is CASSSQIAGTTDTQYF. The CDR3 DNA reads TGTGCCAGCAGTTCCCAGATAGCGGGAACCACAGATACGCAGTATTTT.

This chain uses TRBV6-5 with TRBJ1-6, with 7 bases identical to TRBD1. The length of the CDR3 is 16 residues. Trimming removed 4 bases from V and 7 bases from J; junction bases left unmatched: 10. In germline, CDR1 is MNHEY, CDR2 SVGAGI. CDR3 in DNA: TGTGCCAGCAGTTTAGTATCCGGGACAGAAAATTCACCCCTCCACTTT. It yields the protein CASSLVSGTENSPLHF.

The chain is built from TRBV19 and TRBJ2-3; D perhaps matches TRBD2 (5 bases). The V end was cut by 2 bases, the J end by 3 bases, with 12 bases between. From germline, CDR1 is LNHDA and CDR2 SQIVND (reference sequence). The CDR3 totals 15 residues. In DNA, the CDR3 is TGTGCCAGTAGTATAATAGCGCGGAGGACAGATACGCAGTATTTT. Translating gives CASSIIARRTDTQYF.

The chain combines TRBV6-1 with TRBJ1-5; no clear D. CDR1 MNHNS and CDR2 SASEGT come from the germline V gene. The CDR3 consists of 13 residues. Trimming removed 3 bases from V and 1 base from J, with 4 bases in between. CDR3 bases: TGTGCCAGCAGTGAGAGGAGCAATCAGCCCCAGCATTTT. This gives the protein CASSERSNQPQHF.

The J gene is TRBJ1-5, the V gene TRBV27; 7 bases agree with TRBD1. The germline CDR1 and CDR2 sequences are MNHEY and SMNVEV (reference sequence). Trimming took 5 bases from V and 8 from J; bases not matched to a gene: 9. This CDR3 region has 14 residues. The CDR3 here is CASSKQGRSEPQHF. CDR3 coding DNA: TGTGCCAGCAGTAAACAGGGGCGCAGCGAGCCCCAGCATTTT.